This is a list of T cell receptor beta chains from one sample in a study of blood T cell repertoires in COVID-19. TCRdb's copy holds only in-frame clones and misses some; the assay was immunoSEQ multiplex PCR. Here the sample spans some 260,000 clones, around four fifths being singletons. The material sequenced was PBMCs or T cells enriched from blood (not recorded which). Receptor source: a man younger than 45 with acute COVID-19. CDR3s include the opening cysteine and the closing phenylalanine or tryptophan. The D gene is left open where the match is weak. The size entry is marked missing in some rows and otherwise reads once, few, many or a size class.

v_gene,d_gene,abundance,j_gene,CDR3nt,CDR3aa
TRBV27,-,-,TRBJ1-6,TGTGCCAGCAGCCCAAAATCATCGGGGGTGCCCTTTTCACCCCTCCACTTT,CASSPKSSGVPFSPLHF
TRBV28,-,-,TRBJ1-1,TGTGCCAGCAGTTTCTCAGCTGGTTTAGGGGTTGAAGCTTTCTTT,CASSFSAGLGVEAFF
TRBV12-3/TRBV12-4,-,-,TRBJ2-2,TGTGCCAGCAGTTCCCGCGGGGAGCTGTTTTTT,CASSSRGELFF
TRBV28,TRBD1,-,TRBJ1-2,TGTGCCAGCAGTTTATATACAGGGGGAGGCTACACCTTC,CASSLYTGGGYTF
TRBV27,TRBD1,-,TRBJ1-2,TGTGCCAGCAGTTCGCGAGACAGGGGAAACTATGGCTACACCTTC,CASSSRDRGNYGYTF
TRBV24-1,-,few,TRBJ2-2,TGTGCCACCAGTGATTTGGTGAGGGCTTCCACCGGGGAGCTGTTTTTT,CATSDLVRASTGELFF
TRBV20-1,-,-,TRBJ1-1,TGCAGTGCTAGTCGTAATGCAGGGCTCATGAACACTGAAGCTTTCTTT,CSASRNAGLMNTEAFF
TRBV6-5,TRBD1,-,TRBJ1-1,TGTGCCAGCAGAACAGGGGTCGGGACTGAAGCTTTCTTT,CASRTGVGTEAFF
TRBV28,TRBD1,few,TRBJ1-6,TGTGCCAGCAGTCCGGGACAGAGGGTCAACCTTAATTCACCCCTCCACTTT,CASSPGQRVNLNSPLHF
TRBV5-5,TRBD1,-,TRBJ1-5,TGTGCCAGCAGAGAGGACGGGACAGGGAGCAATCAGCCCCAGCATTTT,CASREDGTGSNQPQHF
TRBV5-1,-,-,TRBJ1-4,TGCGCCAGCAGCTTCGTCCCACAGGGAACTAATGAAAAACTGTTTTTT,CASSFVPQGTNEKLFF
TRBV5-1,-,-,TRBJ2-3,TGTGCCAGCAGCTTGGGGGGCGGAAACACAGATACGCAGTATTTT,CASSLGGGNTDTQYF
TRBV30,TRBD1,-,TRBJ1-1,TGTGCCTGGATCCCGAGGGACAGGGTGAGCACTGAAGCTTTCTTT,CAWIPRDRVSTEAFF
TRBV7-2,-,-,TRBJ2-1,TGTGCCAGCAGCTTAGCGTCGGCCAGGTTGTTGGATGAGCAGTTCTTC,CASSLASARLLDEQFF
TRBV6-5,-,-,TRBJ2-5,TGTGCCAGCAGATCCCGCGGTGGGGGAGGAGAGACCCAGTACTTC,CASRSRGGGGETQYF
TRBV28,-,-,TRBJ1-5,TGTGCCAGCAGCACGGACACAAATCAGCCCCAGCATTTT,CASSTDTNQPQHF